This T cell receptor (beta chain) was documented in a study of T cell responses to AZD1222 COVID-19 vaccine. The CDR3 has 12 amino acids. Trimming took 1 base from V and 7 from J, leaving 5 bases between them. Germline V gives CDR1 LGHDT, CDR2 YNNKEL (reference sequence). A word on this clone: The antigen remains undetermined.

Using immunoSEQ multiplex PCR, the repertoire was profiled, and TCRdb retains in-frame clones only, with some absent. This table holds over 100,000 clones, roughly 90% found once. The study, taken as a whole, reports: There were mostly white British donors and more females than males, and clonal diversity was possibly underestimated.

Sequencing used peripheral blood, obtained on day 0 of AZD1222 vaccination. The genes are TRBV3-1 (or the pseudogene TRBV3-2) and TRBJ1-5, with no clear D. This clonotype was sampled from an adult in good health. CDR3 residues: CASSQGEQPQHF. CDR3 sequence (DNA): TGTGCCAGCAGCCAAGGGGAGCAGCCCCAGCATTTT.